These 8 T cell receptor beta chains came from one sample sequenced in a study of T cells in Graves' hyperthyroidism and ophthalmopathy (dated by TCRdb to the late 2010s). The library came from multiplex PCR. Sequencing was performed on an Illumina HiSeq 2000. The TCR beta CDR3 regions were amplified from the RNA transcripts. The first round of RT-PCR for the TCR CDR3 was performed with the HTBI primer set and the Qiagen OneStep RT-PCR kit. TCRdb's own reprocessing of the public reads used fastp at Q25 and MiXCR and kept productive beta chains. CDR3 protein duplicates are merged, each entry listing the most common genes and DNA. Recorded for this sample are about 560,000 distinct CDR3 sequences; 16% of them occurred a single time. Of the sample, more than 15% falls within the top ten clones. The sequencing sample was made of blood. These receptors were collected from a woman between 18 and 29 years old with Graves' hyperthyroidism.

This clonotype showed up many times. V usage is TRBV6-2 or TRBV6-3 and J usage is TRBJ1-2; 8 bases map to TRBD1. The length of the CDR3 is 13 residues. Unmatched junction bases numbered 12, after V lost 10 bases and J lost 8 bases. From germline, CDR1 is MNHEY and CDR2 SVGEGT. The CDR3 is CAIAGGRLVGYTF. CDR3 DNA sequence: TGTGCCATCGCAGGGGGCAGACTTGTCGGCTACACCTTC.

This clonotype was counted a few times. V usage is TRBV27 and J usage is TRBJ1-1; 7 bases match TRBD1. The trim removed 6 bases at V and 0 bases at J, leaving 4 bases unmatched. There are 14 residues in the CDR3. CDR1 is MNHEY and CDR2 is SMNVEV in the germline V gene (reference sequence). The CDR3 region has the DNA TGTGCCAGCAGGCTACAGGGGATGAACACTGAAGCTTTCTTT. Protein: CASRLQGMNTEAFF.

Only a few counts were recorded for this clonotype. V usage is TRBV12-3 or TRBV12-4 and J usage is TRBJ2-5; D is undetermined. The CDR3 length is 12 residues. V gave up 6 bases and J gave up 0 bases, with 5 bases separating them. The CDR3 region has the DNA TGTGCCAGCAGGGGGTACCAAGAGACCCAGTACTTC. It codes for CASRGYQETQYF.

This clonotype was seen only a few times. The chain's CDR3 is CASSMMVNEQFF. CDR3 coding DNA: TGTGCCAGTAGTATGATGGTTAATGAGCAGTTCTTC. The chain uses TRBV19 and TRBJ2-1; D ambiguous. V shed 3 bases and J shed 7 bases, with 7 bases lying between them. The CDR3 runs to 12 residues. Germline V gene data show CDR1 as LNHDA and CDR2 as SQIVND (reference sequence).

This chain uses TRBV20-1 with TRBJ2-5, with D perhaps being TRBD1 or TRBD2 (5 bases each). The CDR3 has 16 residues. Per germline, CDR1 DFQATT and CDR2 SNEGSKA (reference sequence). Trimming took off 8 bases at V and 4 bases at J, with 26 bases between the two ends. The CDR3 loop is CSPKLNGALGAETQYF. As DNA, the CDR3 is TGCAGTCCGAAACTCAACGGGGCCCTAGGGGCAGAGACCCAGTACTTC.

Only one count was recorded for this clonotype. The CDR3: CASSLALGGYNEQFF. The CDR3 DNA reads as TGTGCCAGCAGCTTAGCGTTGGGGGGGTACAATGAGCAGTTCTTC. The chain links TRBV7-2 to TRBJ2-1; 7 nucleotides align to TRBD2. CDR3 size: 15 residues. Losses at the gene ends were 0 bases for V and 4 bases for J; bases not matched to a gene: 3. In germline, CDR1 is SGHTA, CDR2 FQGNSA. Combining the CDR3 with reference TRBV7-2 and TRBJ2-1 gives the whole variable domain GAGVSQSPSNKVTEKGKDVELRCDPISGHTALYWYRQSLGQGLEFLIYFQGNSAPDKSGLPSDRFSAERTGGSVSTLTIQRTQQEDSAVYLCASSLALGGYNEQFFGPGTRLTVL.

There are many counts of this clonotype. The chain recombines TRBV20-1 with TRBJ2-7; 7 bases are shared with TRBD2. This CDR3 contains 15 residues. V gave up 3 bases and J gave up 3 bases; unmatched junction bases: 11. The germline CDR1 and CDR2 sequences are DFQATT and SNEGSKA (reference sequence). In DNA form, the CDR3 reads TGCAGTGCTAGGGATATCGGGGGAGGGTACTACGAGCAGTACTTC. Translated, it gives CSARDIGGGYYEQYF.

A remark on this clonotype: A much larger clone is a single base away; this may be a read error. The chain has TRBV13 and TRBJ2-7; TRBD1 aligns across 7 bases. CDR1 PRHDT and CDR2 FYEKMQ come from the germline V gene (reference sequence). The CDR3 loop spans 16 amino acids. This CDR3 is CVSSLGPAQGVYEQYF. The CDR3 DNA sequence: TGTGTCAGCAGCTTAGGCCCCGCCCAGGGGGTGTACGAGCAGTACTTC.